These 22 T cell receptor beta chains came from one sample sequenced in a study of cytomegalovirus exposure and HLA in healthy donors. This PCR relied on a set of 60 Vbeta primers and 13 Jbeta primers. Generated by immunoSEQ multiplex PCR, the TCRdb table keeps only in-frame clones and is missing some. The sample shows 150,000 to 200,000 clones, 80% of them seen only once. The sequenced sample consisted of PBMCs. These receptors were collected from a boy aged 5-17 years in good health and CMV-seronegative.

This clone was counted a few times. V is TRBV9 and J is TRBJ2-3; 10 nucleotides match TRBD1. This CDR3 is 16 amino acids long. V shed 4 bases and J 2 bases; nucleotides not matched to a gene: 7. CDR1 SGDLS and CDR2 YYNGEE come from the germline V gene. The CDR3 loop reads CASSYRDRGFTDTQYF. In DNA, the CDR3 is TGTGCCAGCAGCTACCGGGACAGGGGATTCACAGATACGCAGTATTTT.

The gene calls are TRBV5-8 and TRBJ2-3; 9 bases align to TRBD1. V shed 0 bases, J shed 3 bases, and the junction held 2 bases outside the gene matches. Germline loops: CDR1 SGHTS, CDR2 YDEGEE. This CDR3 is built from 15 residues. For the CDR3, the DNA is TGTGCCAGCAGCTTGGACAGGGGGCTAACAGATACGCAGTATTTT. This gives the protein CASSLDRGLTDTQYF.

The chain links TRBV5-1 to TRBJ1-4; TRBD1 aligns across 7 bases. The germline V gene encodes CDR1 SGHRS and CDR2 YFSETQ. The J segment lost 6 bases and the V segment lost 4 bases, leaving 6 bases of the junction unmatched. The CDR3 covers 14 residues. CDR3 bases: TGCGCCAGCAGCAGAGGGACAGCTGATGAAAAACTGTTTTTT. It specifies CASSRGTADEKLFF.

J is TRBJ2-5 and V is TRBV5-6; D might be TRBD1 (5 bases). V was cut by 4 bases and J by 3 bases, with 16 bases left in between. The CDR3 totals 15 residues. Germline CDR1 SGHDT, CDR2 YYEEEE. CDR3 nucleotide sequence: TGTGCCAGCAGCCCAGACAGTGGACGAAAAGAGACCCAGTACTTC. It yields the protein CASSPDSGRKETQYF.

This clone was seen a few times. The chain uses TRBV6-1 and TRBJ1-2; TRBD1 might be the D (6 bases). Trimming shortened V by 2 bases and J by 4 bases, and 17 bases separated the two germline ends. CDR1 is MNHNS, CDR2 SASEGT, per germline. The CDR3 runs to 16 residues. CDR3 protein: CASSEMWGQGIYGYTF. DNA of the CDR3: TGTGCCAGCAGTGAAATGTGGGGGCAGGGGATCTATGGCTACACCTTC.

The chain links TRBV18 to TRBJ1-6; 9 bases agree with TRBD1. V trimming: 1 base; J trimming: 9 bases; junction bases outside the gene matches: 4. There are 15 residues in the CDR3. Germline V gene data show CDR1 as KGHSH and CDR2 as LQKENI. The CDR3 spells CASSPQGQGTSPLHF. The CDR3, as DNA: TGTGCCAGCTCACCACAAGGACAGGGGACTTCACCCCTCCACTTT.

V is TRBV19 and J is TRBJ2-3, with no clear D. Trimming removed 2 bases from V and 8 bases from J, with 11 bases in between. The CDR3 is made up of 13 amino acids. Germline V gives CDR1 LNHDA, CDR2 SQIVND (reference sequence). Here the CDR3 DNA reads TGTGCCAGTAGTATAAACTCAGGCGTTACGCAGTATTTT. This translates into CASSINSGVTQYF. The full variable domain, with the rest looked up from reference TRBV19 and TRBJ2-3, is DGGITQSPKYLFRKEGQNVTLSCEQNLNHDAMYWYRQDPGQGLRLIYYSQIVNDFQKGDIAEGYSVSREKKESFPLTVTSAQKNPTAFYLCASSINSGVTQYFGPGTRLTVL.

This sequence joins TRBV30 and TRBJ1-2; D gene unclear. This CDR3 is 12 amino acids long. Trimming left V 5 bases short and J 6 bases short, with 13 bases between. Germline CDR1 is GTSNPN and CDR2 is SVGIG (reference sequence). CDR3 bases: TGTGCCTGGCGCCCGCCCCCGGATGGCTACACCTTC. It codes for CAWRPPPDGYTF.

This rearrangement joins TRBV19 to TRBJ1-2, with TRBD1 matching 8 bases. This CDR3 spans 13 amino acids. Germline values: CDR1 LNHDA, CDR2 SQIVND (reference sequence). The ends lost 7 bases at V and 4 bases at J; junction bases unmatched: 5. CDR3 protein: CASTVGQGYGYTF. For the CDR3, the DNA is TGTGCCAGTACCGTTGGACAGGGCTATGGCTACACCTTC.

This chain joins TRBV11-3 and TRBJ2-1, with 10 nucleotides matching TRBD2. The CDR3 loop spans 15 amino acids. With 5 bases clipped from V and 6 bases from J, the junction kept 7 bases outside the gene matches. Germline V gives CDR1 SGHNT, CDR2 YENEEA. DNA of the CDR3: TGTGCCAGCAGCCCGACTAGCGGGCGGGCCAATGAGCAGTTCTTC. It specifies CASSPTSGRANEQFF.

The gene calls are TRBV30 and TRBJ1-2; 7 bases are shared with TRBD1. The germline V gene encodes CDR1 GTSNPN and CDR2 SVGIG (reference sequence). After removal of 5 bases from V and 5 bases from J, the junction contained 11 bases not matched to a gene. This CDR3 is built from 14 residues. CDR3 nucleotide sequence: TGTGCCTGGGACCGAACGACAGGGATATATGGCTACACCTTC. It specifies CAWDRTTGIYGYTF.

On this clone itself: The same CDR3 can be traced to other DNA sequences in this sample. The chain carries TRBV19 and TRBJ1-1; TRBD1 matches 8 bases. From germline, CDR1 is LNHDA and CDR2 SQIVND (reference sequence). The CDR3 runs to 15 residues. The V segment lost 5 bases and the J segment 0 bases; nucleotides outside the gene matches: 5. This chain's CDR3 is CASSPRQGLNTEAFF. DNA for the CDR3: TGTGCCAGTAGTCCTCGACAGGGGTTGAACACTGAAGCTTTCTTT.

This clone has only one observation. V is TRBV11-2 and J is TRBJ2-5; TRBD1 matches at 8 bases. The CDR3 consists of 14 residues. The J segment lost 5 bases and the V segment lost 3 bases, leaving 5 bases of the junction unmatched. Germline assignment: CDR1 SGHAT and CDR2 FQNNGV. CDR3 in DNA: TGTGCCAGCAGCTTCGGACAGGGTGGCGAGACCCAGTACTTC. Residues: CASSFGQGGETQYF.

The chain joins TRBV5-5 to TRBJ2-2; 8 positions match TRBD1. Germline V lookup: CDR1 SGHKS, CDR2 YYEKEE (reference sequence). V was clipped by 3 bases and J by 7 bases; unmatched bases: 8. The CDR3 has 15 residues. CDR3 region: CASSSPDRVIGELFF. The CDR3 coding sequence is TGTGCCAGCAGCTCCCCGGACAGGGTGATCGGGGAGCTGTTTTTT. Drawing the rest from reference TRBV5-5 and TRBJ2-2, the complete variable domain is DAGVTQSPTHLIKTRGQQVTLRCSPISGHKSVSWYQQVLGQGPQFIFQYYEKEERGRGNFPDRFSARQFPNYSSELNVNALLLGDSALYLCASSSPDRVIGELFFGEGSRLTVL.

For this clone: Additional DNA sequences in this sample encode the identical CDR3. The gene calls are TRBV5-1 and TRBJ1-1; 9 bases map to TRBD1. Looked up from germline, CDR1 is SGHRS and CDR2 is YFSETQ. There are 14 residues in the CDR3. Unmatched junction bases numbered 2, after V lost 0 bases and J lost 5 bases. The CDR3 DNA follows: TGCGCCAGCAGCTTGGTTGGACAGGGGACTGAAGCTTTCTTT. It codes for CASSLVGQGTEAFF.

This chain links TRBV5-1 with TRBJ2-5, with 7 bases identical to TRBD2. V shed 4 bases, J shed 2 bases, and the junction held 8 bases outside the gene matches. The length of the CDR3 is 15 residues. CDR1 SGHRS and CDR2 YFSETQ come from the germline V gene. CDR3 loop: CASSIAGPGQETQYF. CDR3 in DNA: TGCGCCAGCAGCATAGCGGGCCCGGGGCAAGAGACCCAGTACTTC.

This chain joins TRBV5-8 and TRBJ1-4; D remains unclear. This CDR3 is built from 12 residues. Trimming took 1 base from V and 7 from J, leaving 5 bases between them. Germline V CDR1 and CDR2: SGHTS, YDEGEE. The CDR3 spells CASSLRVEKLFF. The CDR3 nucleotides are TGTGCCAGCAGCTTGAGAGTTGAAAAACTGTTTTTT.

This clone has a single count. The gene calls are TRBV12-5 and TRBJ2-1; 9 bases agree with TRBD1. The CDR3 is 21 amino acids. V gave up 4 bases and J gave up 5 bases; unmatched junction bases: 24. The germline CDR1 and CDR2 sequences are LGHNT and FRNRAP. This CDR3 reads CASGSDYIGQGIMGADNEQFF. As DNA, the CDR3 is TGTGCTAGTGGTTCCGATTATATCGGACAGGGGATTATGGGGGCTGACAATGAGCAGTTCTTC.

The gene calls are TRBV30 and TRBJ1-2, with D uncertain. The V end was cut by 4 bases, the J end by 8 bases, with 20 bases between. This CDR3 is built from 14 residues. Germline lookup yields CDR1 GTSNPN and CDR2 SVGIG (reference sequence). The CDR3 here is CAWITQTPSRGYTF. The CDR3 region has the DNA TGTGCCTGGATCACTCAAACACCTTCGCGGGGCTACACCTTC.

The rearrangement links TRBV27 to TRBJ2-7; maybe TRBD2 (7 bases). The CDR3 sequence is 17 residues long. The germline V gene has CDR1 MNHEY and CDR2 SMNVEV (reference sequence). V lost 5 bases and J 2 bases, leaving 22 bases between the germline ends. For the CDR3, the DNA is TGTGCCAGCAGTCCCGACCCCCCGCGGGGGCAAACCTACGAGCAGTACTTC. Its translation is CASSPDPPRGQTYEQYF.

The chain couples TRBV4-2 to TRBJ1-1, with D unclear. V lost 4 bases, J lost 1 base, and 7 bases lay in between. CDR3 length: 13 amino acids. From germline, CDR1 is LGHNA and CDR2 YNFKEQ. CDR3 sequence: CASSPRRNTEAFF. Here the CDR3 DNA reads TGTGCCAGCAGCCCCCGGAGGAACACTGAAGCTTTCTTT.

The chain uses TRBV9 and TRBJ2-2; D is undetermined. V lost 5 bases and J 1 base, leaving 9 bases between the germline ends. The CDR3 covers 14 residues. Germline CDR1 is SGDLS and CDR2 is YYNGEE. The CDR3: CASSKELNTGELFF. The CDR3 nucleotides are TGTGCCAGCAGTAAAGAGCTGAACACCGGGGAGCTGTTTTTT. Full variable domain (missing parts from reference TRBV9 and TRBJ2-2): DSGVTQTPKHLITATGQRVTLRCSPRSGDLSVYWYQQSLDQGLQFLIQYYNGEERAKGNILERFSAQQFPDLHSELNLSSLELGDSALYFCASSKELNTGELFFGEGSRLTVL.